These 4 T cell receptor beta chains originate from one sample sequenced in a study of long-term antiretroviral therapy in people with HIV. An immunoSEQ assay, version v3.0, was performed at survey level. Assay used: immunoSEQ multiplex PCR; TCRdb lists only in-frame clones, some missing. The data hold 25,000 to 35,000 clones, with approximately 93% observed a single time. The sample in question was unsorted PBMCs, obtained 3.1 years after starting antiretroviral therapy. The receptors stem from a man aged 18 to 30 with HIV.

The DNA of the CDR3 is TGTGCCTCCCTTGCCGGCGGGGAGGGCTACACCTTC. Protein: CASLAGGEGYTF. This sequence joins TRBV30 and TRBJ1-2; no clear D. The germline CDR1 and CDR2 sequences are GTSNPN and SVGIG (reference sequence). Trimming removed 7 bases from V and 8 bases from J, with 17 bases in between. The length of the CDR3 is 12 residues.

CDR3 coding DNA: TGTGCCAGCAGCCTGAGTCTCGCGGACGATACGCAGTATTTT. Translation gives CASSLSLADDTQYF. The genes are TRBV4-2 and TRBJ2-3; D ambiguous. Per the germline V gene, CDR1 is LGHNA and CDR2 is YNFKEQ. CDR3 length: 14 residues. V shed 4 bases and J shed 6 bases, with 14 bases lying between them.

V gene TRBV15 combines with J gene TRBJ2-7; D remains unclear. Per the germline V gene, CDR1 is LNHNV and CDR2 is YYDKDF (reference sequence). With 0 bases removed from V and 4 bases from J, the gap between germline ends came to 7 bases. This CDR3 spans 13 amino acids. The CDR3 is CATSRDRGYEQYF. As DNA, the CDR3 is TGTGCCACCAGCAGAGATCGTGGGTACGAGCAGTACTTC.

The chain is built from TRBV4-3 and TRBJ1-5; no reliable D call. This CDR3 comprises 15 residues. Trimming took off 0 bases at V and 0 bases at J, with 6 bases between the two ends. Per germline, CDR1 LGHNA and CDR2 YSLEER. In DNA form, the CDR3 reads TGCGCCAGCAGCCAAGAACCTATTAGCAATCAGCCCCAGCATTTT. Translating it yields CASSQEPISNQPQHF.